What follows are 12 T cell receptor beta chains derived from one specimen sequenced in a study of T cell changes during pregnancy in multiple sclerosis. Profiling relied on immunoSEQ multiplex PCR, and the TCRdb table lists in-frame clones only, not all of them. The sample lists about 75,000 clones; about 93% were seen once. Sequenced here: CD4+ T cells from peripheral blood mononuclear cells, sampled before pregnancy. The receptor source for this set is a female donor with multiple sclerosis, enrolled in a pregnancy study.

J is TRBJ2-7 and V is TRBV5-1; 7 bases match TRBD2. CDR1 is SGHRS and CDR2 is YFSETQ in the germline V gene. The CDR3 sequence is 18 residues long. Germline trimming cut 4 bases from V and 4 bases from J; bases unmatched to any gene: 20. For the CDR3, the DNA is TGCGCCAGCAGCCCGGCCCCTCAGACTAGCAGAATCTCATACGAGCAGTACTTC. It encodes CASSPAPQTSRISYEQYF.

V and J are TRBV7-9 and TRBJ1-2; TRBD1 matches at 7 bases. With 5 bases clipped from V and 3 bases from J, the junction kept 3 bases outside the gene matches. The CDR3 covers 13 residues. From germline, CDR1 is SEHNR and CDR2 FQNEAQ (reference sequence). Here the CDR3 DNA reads TGTGCCAGCAGCGTCACAGGGGACTATGGCTACACCTTC. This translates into CASSVTGDYGYTF.

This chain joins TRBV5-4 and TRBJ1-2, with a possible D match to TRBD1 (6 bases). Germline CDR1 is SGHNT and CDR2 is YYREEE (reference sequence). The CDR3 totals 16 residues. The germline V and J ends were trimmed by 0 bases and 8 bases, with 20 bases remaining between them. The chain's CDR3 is CASSLGALQGASGYTF. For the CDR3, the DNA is TGTGCCAGCAGCTTGGGGGCCCTACAGGGTGCGTCGGGCTACACCTTC.

CDR3 nucleotides: TGTGCCAGCAGTTTACCGGGACAGGGGGTTTTTGGGAGCGCTGAAGCTTTCTTT. This encodes CASSLPGQGVFGSAEAFF. The V call is TRBV28, the J call TRBJ1-1; TRBD1 matches at 11 bases. V dropped 2 bases and J dropped 6; count of bases not matched to a gene: 14. Germline V gene data show CDR1 as MDHEN and CDR2 as SYDVKM. The CDR3 has 18 residues.

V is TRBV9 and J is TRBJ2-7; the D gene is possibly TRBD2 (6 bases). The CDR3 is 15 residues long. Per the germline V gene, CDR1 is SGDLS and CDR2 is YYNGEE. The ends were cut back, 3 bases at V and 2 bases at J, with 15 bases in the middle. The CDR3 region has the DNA TGTGCCAGCAGCGCCAATAGCGGAATTCCCTACGAGCAGTACTTC. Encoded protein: CASSANSGIPYEQYF.

CDR3 residues: CASRRTIAGGANTQYF. The CDR3 DNA reads TGCGCCAGCAGGCGTACTATAGCGGGGGGAGCAAATACGCAGTATTTT. V is TRBV5-1 and J is TRBJ2-3; 10 bases match TRBD2. With 5 bases clipped from V and 7 bases from J, the junction kept 13 bases outside the gene matches. Germline V gene lookup returns CDR1 SGHRS and CDR2 YFSETQ. The CDR3 length is 16 residues.

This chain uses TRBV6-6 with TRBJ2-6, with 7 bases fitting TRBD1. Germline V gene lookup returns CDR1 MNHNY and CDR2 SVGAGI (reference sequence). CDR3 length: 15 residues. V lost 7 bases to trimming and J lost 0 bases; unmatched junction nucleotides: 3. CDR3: CASKGASSGANVLTF. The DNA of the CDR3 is TGTGCCAGCAAGGGGGCGAGCTCTGGGGCCAACGTCCTGACTTTC.

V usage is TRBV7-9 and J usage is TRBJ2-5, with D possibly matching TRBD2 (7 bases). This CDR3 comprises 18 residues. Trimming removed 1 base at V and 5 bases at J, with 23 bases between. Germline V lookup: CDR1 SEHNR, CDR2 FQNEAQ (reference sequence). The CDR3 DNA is TGTGCCAGCAGCTTAGGGGCAGGGGCCTCTAACGGGGGGGAGACCCAGTACTTC. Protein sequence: CASSLGAGASNGGETQYF.

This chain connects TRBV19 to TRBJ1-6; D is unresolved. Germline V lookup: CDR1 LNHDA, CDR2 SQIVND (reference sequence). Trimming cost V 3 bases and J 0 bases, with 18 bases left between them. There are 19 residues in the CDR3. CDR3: CASSMYTMTKHSYNSPLHF. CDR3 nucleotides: TGTGCCAGTAGTATGTATACTATGACGAAACACTCCTATAATTCACCCCTCCACTTT.

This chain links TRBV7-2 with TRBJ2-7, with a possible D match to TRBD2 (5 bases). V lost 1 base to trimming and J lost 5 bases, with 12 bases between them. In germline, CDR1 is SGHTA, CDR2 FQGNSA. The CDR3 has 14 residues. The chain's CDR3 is CASSLDGLAHEQYF. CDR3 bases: TGTGCCAGCAGCTTAGATGGGCTAGCCCACGAGCAGTACTTC.

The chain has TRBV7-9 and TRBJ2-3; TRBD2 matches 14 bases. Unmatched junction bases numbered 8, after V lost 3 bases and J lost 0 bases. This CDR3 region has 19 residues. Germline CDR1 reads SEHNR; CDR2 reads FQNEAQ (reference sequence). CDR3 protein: CASSFAGLAGGFSTDTQYF. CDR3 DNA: TGTGCCAGCAGCTTTGCCGGACTAGCGGGGGGATTTAGCACAGATACGCAGTATTTT.

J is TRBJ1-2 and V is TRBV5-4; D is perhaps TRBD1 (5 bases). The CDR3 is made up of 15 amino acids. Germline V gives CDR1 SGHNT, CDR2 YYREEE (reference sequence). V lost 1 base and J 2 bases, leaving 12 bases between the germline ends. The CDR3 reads CASSLQGGGNYGYTF. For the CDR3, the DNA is TGTGCCAGCAGCTTGCAGGGCGGGGGAAACTATGGCTACACCTTC.